This T cell receptor beta chain was captured in a study of blood T cell repertoires in COVID-19. The CDR3 is made up of 15 amino acids. The V and J ends lost 3 bases and 3 bases respectively, with 12 bases between them. Germline V lookup: CDR1 SGHVS, CDR2 FQNEAQ. Clones were read by immunoSEQ multiplex PCR, and TCRdb kept only the in-frame ones, dropping some. The sample includes approximately 200,000 clones, roughly nine tenths seen only once; the top ten take around 2.3%. The TCR sequence derives from a man aged 65-85 years with active or convalescent COVID-19. Sequences were obtained from peripheral blood. The V call is TRBV7-8, the J call TRBJ2-1; D is possibly TRBD1 (7 bases). The CDR3 DNA is TGTGCCAGCAGCTTCAGGGGGGCGGGCTACAATGAGCAGTTCTTC. Its protein is CASSFRGAGYNEQFF.